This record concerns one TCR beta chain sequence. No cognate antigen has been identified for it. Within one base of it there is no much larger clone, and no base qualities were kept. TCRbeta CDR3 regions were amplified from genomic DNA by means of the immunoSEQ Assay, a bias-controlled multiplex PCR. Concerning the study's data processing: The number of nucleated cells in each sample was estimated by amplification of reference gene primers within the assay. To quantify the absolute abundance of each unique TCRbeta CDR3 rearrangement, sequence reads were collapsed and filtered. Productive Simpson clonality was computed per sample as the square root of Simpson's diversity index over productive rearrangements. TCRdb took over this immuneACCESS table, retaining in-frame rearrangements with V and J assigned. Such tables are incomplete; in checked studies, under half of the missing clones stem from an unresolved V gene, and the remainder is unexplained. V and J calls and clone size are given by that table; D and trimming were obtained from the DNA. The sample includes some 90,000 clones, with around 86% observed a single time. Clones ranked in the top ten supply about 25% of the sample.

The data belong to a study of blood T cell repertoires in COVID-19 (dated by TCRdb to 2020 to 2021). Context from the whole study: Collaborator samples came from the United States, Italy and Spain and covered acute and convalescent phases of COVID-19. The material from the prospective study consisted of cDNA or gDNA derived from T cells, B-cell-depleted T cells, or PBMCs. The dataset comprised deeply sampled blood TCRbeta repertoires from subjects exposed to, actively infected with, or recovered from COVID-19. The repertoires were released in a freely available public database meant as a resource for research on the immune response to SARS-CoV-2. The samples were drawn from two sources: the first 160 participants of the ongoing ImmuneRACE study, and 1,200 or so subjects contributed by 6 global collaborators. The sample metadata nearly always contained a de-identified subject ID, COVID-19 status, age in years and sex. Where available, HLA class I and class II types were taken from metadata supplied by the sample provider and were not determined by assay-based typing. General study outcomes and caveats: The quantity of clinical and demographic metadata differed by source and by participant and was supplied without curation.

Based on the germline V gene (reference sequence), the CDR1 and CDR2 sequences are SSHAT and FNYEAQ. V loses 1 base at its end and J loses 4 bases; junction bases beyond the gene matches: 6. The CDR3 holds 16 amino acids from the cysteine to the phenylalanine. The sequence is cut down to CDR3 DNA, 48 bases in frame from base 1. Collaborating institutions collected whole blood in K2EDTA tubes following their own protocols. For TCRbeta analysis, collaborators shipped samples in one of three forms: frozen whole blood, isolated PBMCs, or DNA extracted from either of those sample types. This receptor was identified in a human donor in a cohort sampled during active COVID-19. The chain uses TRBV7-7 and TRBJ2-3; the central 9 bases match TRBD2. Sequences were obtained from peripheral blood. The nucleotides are TGTGCCAGCAGCTTAGAGGCGGGAGGGGGGCCAGATACGCAGTATTTT. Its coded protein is CASSLEAGGGPDTQYF.